The 3 T cell receptor beta chains in this list originate from one sample, sequenced in a study of blood T cell repertoires in COVID-19. The assay was immunoSEQ multiplex PCR, and TCRdb's table has in-frame clones only and misses some. The table has approximately 100,000 clones, approximately 69% seen once. Sequences were obtained from peripheral blood. Receptor source: a man older than 75 with acute or convalescent COVID-19.

This chain links TRBV12-5 with TRBJ2-1, with D unclear. This CDR3 region has 13 residues. V dropped 3 bases and J dropped 4 bases, with 7 bases sitting between them. The germline gives CDR1 LGHNT, CDR2 FRNRAP. The CDR3 loop is CASGLSSYNEQFF. CDR3 in DNA: TGTGCTAGTGGTTTATCCTCGTACAATGAGCAGTTCTTC.

This chain joins TRBV27 and TRBJ1-6; maybe TRBD1 (5 bases). This CDR3 is 18 amino acids long. V was pared by 1 base and J by 8 bases, with 21 bases between. Germline V gene data show CDR1 as MNHEY and CDR2 as SMNVEV (reference sequence). CDR3 loop: CASSLLALRQGGHSPLHF. The CDR3 DNA is TGTGCCAGCAGTTTATTAGCCCTCCGGCAGGGTGGTCATTCACCCCTCCACTTT.

This rearrangement joins TRBV27 to TRBJ2-5; TRBD2 matches at 7 bases. The end of the DNA aligns better with TRBJ2-7, so the J call may be wrong. The CDR3 contains 14 residues. Germline loops: CDR1 MNHEY, CDR2 SMNVEV (reference sequence). CDR3 bases: TGTGCCAGCAAAACCGGGACTACTTCCTACGAGCAGTACTTC. This codes for CASKTGTTSYEQYF.